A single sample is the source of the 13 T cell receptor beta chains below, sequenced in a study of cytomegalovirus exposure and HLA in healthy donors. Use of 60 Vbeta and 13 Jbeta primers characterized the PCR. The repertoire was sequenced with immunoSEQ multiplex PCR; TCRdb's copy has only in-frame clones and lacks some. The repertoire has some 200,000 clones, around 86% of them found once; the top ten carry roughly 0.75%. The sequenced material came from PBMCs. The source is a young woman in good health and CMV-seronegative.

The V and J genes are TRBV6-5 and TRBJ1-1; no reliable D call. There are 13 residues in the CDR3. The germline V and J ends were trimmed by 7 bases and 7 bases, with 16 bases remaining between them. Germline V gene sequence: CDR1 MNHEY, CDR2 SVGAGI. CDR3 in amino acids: CASTSTGYYEAFF. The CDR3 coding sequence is TGTGCCAGCACATCCACCGGGTATTATGAAGCTTTCTTT.

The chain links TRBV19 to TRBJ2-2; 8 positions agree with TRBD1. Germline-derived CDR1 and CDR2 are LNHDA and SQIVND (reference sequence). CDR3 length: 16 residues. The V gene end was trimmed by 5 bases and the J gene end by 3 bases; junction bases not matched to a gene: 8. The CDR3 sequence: CASSPTTGVDTGELFF. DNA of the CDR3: TGTGCCAGTAGTCCCACGACAGGGGTCGACACCGGGGAGCTGTTTTTT.

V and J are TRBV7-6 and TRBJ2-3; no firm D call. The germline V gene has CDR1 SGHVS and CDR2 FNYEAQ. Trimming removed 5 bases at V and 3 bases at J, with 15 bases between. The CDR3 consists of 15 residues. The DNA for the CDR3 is TGTGCCAGCAGCGGTCGCCCGTCAGATACAGATACGCAGTATTTT. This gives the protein CASSGRPSDTDTQYF.

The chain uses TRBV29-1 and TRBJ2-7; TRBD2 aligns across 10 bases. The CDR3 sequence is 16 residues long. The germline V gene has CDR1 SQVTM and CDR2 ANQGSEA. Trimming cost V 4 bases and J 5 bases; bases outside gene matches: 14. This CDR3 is CSVAPAVAGGNDEQYF. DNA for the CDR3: TGCAGCGTTGCACCCGCCGTAGCGGGAGGTAACGACGAGCAGTACTTC.

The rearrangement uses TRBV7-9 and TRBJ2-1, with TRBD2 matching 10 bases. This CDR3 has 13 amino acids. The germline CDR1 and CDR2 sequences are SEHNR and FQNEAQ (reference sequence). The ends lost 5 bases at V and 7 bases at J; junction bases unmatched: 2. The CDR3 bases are TGTGCCAGCAGCGTTAGCGGGGGGAATGAGCAGTTCTTC. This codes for CASSVSGGNEQFF.

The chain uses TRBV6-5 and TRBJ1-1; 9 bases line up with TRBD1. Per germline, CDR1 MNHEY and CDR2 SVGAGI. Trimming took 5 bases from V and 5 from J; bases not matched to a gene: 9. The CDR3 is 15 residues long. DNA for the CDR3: TGTGCCAGCAGTCCTGAACAGGGGGCTCGGACTGAAGCTTTCTTT. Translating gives CASSPEQGARTEAFF.

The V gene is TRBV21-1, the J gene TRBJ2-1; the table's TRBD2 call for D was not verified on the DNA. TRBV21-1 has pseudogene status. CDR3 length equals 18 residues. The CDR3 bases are TGTGCCAGCAGCAAAGGTAGGTCTAGCGGGAGTACTGACAATGAGCAGTTCTTC. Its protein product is CASSKGRSSGSTDNEQFF.

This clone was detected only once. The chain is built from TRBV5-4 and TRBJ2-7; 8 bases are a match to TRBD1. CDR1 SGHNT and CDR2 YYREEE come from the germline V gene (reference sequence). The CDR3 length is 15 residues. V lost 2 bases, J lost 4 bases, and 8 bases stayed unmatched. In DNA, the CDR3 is TGTGCCAGCAGCTTCCAAGACAGGGGTCCGTACGAGCAGTACTTC. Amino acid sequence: CASSFQDRGPYEQYF.

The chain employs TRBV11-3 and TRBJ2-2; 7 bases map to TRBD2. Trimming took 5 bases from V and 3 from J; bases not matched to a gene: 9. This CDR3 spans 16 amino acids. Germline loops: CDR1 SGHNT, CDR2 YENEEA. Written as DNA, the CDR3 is TGTGCCAGCAGCCGAGAGCGGGGCGGGGACACCGGGGAGCTGTTTTTT. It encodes CASSRERGGDTGELFF.

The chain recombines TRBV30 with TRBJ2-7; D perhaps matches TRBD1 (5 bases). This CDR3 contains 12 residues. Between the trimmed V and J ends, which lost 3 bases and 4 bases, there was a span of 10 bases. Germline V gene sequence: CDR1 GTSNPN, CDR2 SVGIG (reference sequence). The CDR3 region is CAWSATGYEQYF. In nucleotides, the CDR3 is TGTGCCTGGAGCGCAACAGGTTACGAGCAGTACTTC.

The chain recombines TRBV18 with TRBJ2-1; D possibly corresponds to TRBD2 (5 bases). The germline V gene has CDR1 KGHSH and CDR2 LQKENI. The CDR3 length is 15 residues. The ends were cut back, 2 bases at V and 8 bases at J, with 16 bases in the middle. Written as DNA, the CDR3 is TGTGCCAGCTCACCAAGCGTAGAGGGTTTCGATGAGCAGTTCTTC. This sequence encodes CASSPSVEGFDEQFF.

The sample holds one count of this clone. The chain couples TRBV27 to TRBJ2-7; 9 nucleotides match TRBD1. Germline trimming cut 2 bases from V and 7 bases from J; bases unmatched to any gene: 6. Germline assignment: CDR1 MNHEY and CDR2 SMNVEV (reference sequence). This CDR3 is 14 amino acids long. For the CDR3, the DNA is TGTGCCAGCAGTTTAGCGACGGGACAGGGAGAGCAGTACTTC. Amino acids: CASSLATGQGEQYF.

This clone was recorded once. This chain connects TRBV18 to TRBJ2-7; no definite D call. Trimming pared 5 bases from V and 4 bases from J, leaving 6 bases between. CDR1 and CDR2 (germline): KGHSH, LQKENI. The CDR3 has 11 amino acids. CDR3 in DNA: TGTGCCAGCTCAGCCGAGTACGAGCAGTACTTC. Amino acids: CASSAEYEQYF.